This entry lists 26 T cell receptor beta chains sequenced from one sample in a study of T cell repertoires in cytomegalovirus infection (dated by TCRdb to the late 2010s). The sample was run on an Illumina HiSeq 1500. The public reads were reanalyzed by TCRdb: fastp trimming at Q25, MiXCR alignment, in-frame beta chains only. CDR3 protein duplicates are merged, each entry listing the most common genes and DNA. The sample data list hundreds of thousands of distinct CDR3 sequences, and under 40% of these were observed just once. The ten largest clones take up roughly 2.9% of the sample. The sequenced sample consisted of PBMCs. The receptor source for this set is a human donor in good health (CMV status not recorded). Some clones in this sample may be carry-over from other donors' samples.

A few counts support this clonotype. This sequence joins TRBV19 and TRBJ1-2; TRBD1 aligns across 9 bases. CDR1 is LNHDA, CDR2 SQIVND, per germline (reference sequence). The CDR3 loop spans 16 amino acids. V gave up 5 bases and J gave up 7 bases; unmatched junction bases: 14. The CDR3 nucleotides read TGTGCCAGTAGTCTGGGGACAGGGTCAATTGGTGGTGGCTACACCTTC. Translated: CASSLGTGSIGGGYTF.

V and J are TRBV6-2 or TRBV6-3 and TRBJ1-5; 8 positions agree with TRBD1. CDR1 and CDR2 (germline): MNHEY, SVGEGT. V lost 0 bases and J lost 6; bases outside the gene matches: 7. The length of the CDR3 is 16 residues. The CDR3 DNA reads TGTGCCAGCAGTTACTCCCCTCGACAGGGGAGTCAGCCCCAGCATTTT. It specifies CASSYSPRQGSQPQHF.

As for this clonotype: At one end the junction does not follow the germline gene, possibly because of a read error. The V call is TRBV7-3, the J call TRBJ2-6, with TRBD2 identical over 8 bases. The CDR3 has 18 amino acids. Germline CDR1 reads SGHTA; CDR2 reads FQGTGA. CDR3: CASSLGGIAGSGANVLNF. The CDR3 bases are TGTGCCAGCAGCTTAGGGGGCATAGCGGGGAGTGGGGCCAACGTCCTGAATTTC.

The V and J genes are TRBV10-3 and TRBJ2-2; D not certain. CDR1 ENHRY and CDR2 SYGVKD come from the germline V gene. The CDR3 loop spans 15 amino acids. V was cut by 6 bases and J by 0 bases, with 11 bases left in between. CDR3 amino acids: CAIREGGTNTGELFF. The CDR3, as DNA: TGTGCCATCAGAGAAGGTGGAACGAACACCGGGGAGCTGTTTTTT.

This clonotype was counted a single time. The J gene is TRBJ2-3, the V gene TRBV24-1; D perhaps matches TRBD1 (6 bases). V lost 4 bases to trimming and J lost 2 bases, with 9 bases between them. Germline CDR1 reads KGHDR; CDR2 reads SFDVKD. The CDR3 is 14 amino acids. CDR3: CATSDWDITDTQYF. For the CDR3, the DNA is TGTGCCACCAGTGACTGGGACATCACAGATACGCAGTATTTT.

This clonotype appeared a few times. This sequence joins TRBV7-8 and TRBJ1-6, with a weak D call TRBD1 (6 bases). Per germline, CDR1 SGHVS and CDR2 FQNEAQ. The CDR3 spans 16 residues. V dropped 3 bases and J dropped 9 bases, with 18 bases sitting between them. This CDR3 reads CASSLSTGQGISPLHF. The CDR3 nucleotides are TGTGCCAGCAGCTTGTCCACGGGACAAGGCATTTCACCCCTCCACTTT.

Regarding this clonotype: The CDR3 ends on some other residue instead of the conserved phenylalanine or tryptophan, so this is likely a read error. The chain uses TRBV11-3 and TRBJ2-1, with no clear D. The CDR3 has 12 residues. Germline assignment: CDR1 SGHNT and CDR2 YENEEA. Trimming stripped 5 bases from V and 5 bases from J, with 7 bases between. The CDR3 DNA sequence: TGTGCCAGCAGCCGGACGAACAATGAGCAGTTCTTA. Amino acids: CASSRTNNEQFL.

This clonotype was counted a single time. DNA of the CDR3: TGTGCCACCACTGACGCGAGCGGTGGCAACACAGATACGCAGTATTTT. It translates to CATTDASGGNTDTQYF. The rearrangement links TRBV24-1 to TRBJ2-3, with TRBD2 as a possible D gene (5 bases). Trimming stripped 8 bases from V and 2 bases from J, with 19 bases between. CDR1 is KGHDR, CDR2 SFDVKD, per germline. CDR3 length: 16 amino acids.

This chain connects TRBV12-3 or TRBV12-4 to TRBJ1-2, with D possibly matching TRBD1 (6 bases). CDR3 length: 13 residues. Trimming stripped 6 bases from V and 5 bases from J, with 13 bases between. CDR3 DNA: TGTGCCAGCAGGAATCTGGGGACATATGGCTACACCTTC. Protein product: CASRNLGTYGYTF.

This clonotype was counted only a few times. The CDR3, as DNA: TGTGCCAGCAGTTTCTCAGGGGGAGGTTTATGGCAGCCCCAGCATTTT. Protein: CASSFSGGGLWQPQHF. The V gene is TRBV5-6, the J gene TRBJ1-5, with 7 bases aligning to TRBD1. Per the germline V gene, CDR1 is SGHDT and CDR2 is YYEEEE. This CDR3 has 16 amino acids. The junction had 15 bases not matched to a gene; V was cut back by 5 bases and J by 7 bases.

The CDR3 loop is CASSFTGQGYGEQYF. The CDR3 DNA reads TGTGCCAGCAGCTTCACGGGACAGGGGTACGGCGAGCAGTACTTC. This chain joins TRBV14 and TRBJ2-7; 10 positions match TRBD1. Trimming took 5 bases from V and 6 from J; bases not matched to a gene: 10. Looked up from germline, CDR1 is SGHDN and CDR2 is FVKESK. This CDR3 contains 15 residues.

The sample holds one count of this clonotype. It may be a read error: a sequence one base away is much more abundant. This chain uses TRBV12-3 or TRBV12-4 with TRBJ1-2, with D uncertain. Trimming removed 6 bases from V and 7 bases from J, with 9 bases in between. The CDR3 runs 11 residues. The DNA for the CDR3 is TGTGCCAGCAGCGGCTTCTGTGGCTACACCTTC. This translates into CASSGFCGYTF.

Concerning this clonotype: One end of the junction is discordant with germline, which a read error may explain. This chain uses TRBV20-1 with TRBJ2-1; 7 bases agree with TRBD2. CDR3 length equals 13 residues. In germline, CDR1 is DFQATT, CDR2 SNEGSKA (reference sequence). The CDR3 here is CSASGRPLAEPFF. The CDR3 region has the DNA TGCAGTGCTAGCGGGAGGCCCCTAGCTGAGCCGTTCTTC.

This clonotype has only a few counts. The V and J genes are TRBV28 and TRBJ1-2; D is uncertain. The CDR3 extends over 12 amino acids. V was pared by 5 bases and J by 2 bases, with 6 bases between. CDR1 and CDR2 from the germline V gene are MDHEN and SYDVKM. CDR3 residues: CASSPINYGYTF. The CDR3 DNA reads as TGTGCCAGCAGTCCGATCAACTATGGCTACACCTTC.

This clonotype was recorded only once. V usage is TRBV7-8 and J usage is TRBJ2-5; TRBD1 agrees at 8 bases. This CDR3 contains 16 residues. With V trimmed by 5 bases and J by 3 bases, 11 bases remained unmatched. The germline gives CDR1 SGHVS, CDR2 FQNEAQ. CDR3 in DNA: TGTGCCAGCAGCCCCGGACAGGGCGGTACAAAAGAGACCCAGTACTTC. Protein: CASSPGQGGTKETQYF.

This clonotype was detected only a few times. The rearrangement uses TRBV18 and TRBJ1-2; D gene unclear. Germline CDR1 KGHSH, CDR2 LQKENI. V lost 0 bases and J lost 5, with 7 bases in between. The CDR3 runs to 13 residues. The CDR3 is CASSPPSVYGYTF. The CDR3 nucleotides are TGTGCCAGCTCACCACCTTCGGTTTATGGCTACACCTTC.

This chain links TRBV7-9 with TRBJ1-6; D is undetermined. The CDR3 spans 13 residues. Germline CDR1 is SEHNR and CDR2 is FQNEAQ (reference sequence). Deletions cut 11 bases from V and 8 bases from J, with 16 bases between. CDR3 protein: CAAVRGEYSPLHF. The CDR3 nucleotides are TGTGCCGCGGTGCGTGGGGAATATTCACCCCTCCACTTT.

The chain carries TRBV5-1 and TRBJ1-1, with a possible D match to TRBD1 (5 bases). The V and J ends lost 7 bases and 2 bases respectively, with 9 bases between them. The CDR3 is 12 amino acids. Germline V CDR1 and CDR2: SGHRS, YFSETQ. Written as DNA, the CDR3 is TGCGCCAGCGGGACCGATAACACTGAAGCTTTCTTT. Its protein product is CASGTDNTEAFF.

This clonotype was recorded a few times. The chain carries TRBV11-2 and TRBJ1-1; no definite D call. The CDR3 consists of 16 residues. V lost 5 bases and J lost 6, with 22 bases in between. CDR1 SGHAT and CDR2 FQNNGV come from the germline V gene. CDR3 sequence reads: CASSLPLLSLGPEAFF. The CDR3 region has the DNA TGTGCCAGCAGCCTCCCCCTTCTCTCCCTAGGACCTGAAGCTTTCTTT.

This chain links TRBV20-1 with TRBJ2-7, with D perhaps matching TRBD1 or TRBD2 (6 bases each). CDR1 and CDR2 from the germline V gene are DFQATT and SNEGSKA (reference sequence). The CDR3 runs to 13 residues. The V end lost 3 bases, the J end lost 6 bases, and 15 bases lay between the germline ends. The CDR3 loop reads CSASPWGAGEQYF. As DNA, the CDR3 is TGCAGTGCTAGTCCCTGGGGGGCCGGCGAGCAGTACTTC.

V usage is TRBV5-5 and J usage is TRBJ1-4; D is ambiguous. This CDR3 has 14 residues. The germline CDR1 and CDR2 sequences are SGHKS and YYEKEE (reference sequence). The V gene lost 4 bases and the J gene lost 5 bases, with 12 bases spanning the gap. This CDR3 reads CASSPLRENEKLFF. Here the CDR3 DNA reads TGTGCCAGCAGCCCCCTCCGAGAAAATGAAAAACTGTTTTTT.

The chain couples TRBV7-8 to TRBJ1-1, with D possibly being TRBD1 (5 bases). CDR1 is SGHVS, CDR2 FQNEAQ, per germline. CDR3 length: 12 residues. The V end was cut by 10 bases, the J end by 3 bases, with 12 bases between. The CDR3 here is CANKGRDTEAFF. The CDR3 bases are TGTGCCAACAAGGGGCGGGACACTGAAGCTTTCTTT.

This chain joins TRBV5-1 and TRBJ2-3; 7 bases are a match to TRBD1. V was clipped by 4 bases and J by 2 bases; unmatched bases: 4. This CDR3 is built from 14 residues. Germline V CDR1 and CDR2: SGHRS, YFSETQ. The CDR3 nucleotides read TGCGCCAGCAGCACCGGGACAGTCACAGATACGCAGTATTTT. It translates to CASSTGTVTDTQYF.

This CDR3 is CASRRRDRGDEVIEKLFF. CDR3 coding DNA: TGTGCCAGCAGGCGTCGGGACAGGGGTGACGAAGTGATCGAAAAACTGTTTTTT. The chain combines TRBV14 with TRBJ1-4; 10 bases match TRBD1. Germline CDR1 reads SGHDN; CDR2 reads FVKESK. Trimming cost V 6 bases and J 8 bases; bases outside gene matches: 18. The CDR3 sequence is 18 residues long. Variable domain in full (rest from reference TRBV14 and TRBJ1-4): EAGVTQFPSHSVIEKGQTVTLRCDPISGHDNLYWYRRVMGKEIKFLLHFVKESKQDESGMPNNRFLAERTGGTYSTLKVQPAELEDSGVYFCASRRRDRGDEVIEKLFFGSGTQLSVL.

CDR3 in amino acids: CASSKASGSTDTQYF. Written as DNA, the CDR3 is TGTGCCAGCAGCAAGGCCTCGGGGAGCACAGATACGCAGTATTTT. This chain links TRBV5-6 with TRBJ2-3; weak D call: TRBD2 (5 bases). Germline V gene lookup returns CDR1 SGHDT and CDR2 YYEEEE. V lost 4 bases, J lost 0 bases, and 12 bases lay in between. CDR3 length: 15 amino acids.

Many counts were recorded for this clonotype. The V and J genes are TRBV19 and TRBJ2-1; the match to TRBD1 covers 11 bases. The trim removed 5 bases at V and 8 bases at J, leaving 5 bases unmatched. Per germline, CDR1 LNHDA and CDR2 SQIVND (reference sequence). The CDR3 runs 14 residues. CDR3 sequence (DNA): TGTGCCAGTAGTTGGACAGGGGGCAGCGATGAGCAGTTCTTC. Translating it yields CASSWTGGSDEQFF.